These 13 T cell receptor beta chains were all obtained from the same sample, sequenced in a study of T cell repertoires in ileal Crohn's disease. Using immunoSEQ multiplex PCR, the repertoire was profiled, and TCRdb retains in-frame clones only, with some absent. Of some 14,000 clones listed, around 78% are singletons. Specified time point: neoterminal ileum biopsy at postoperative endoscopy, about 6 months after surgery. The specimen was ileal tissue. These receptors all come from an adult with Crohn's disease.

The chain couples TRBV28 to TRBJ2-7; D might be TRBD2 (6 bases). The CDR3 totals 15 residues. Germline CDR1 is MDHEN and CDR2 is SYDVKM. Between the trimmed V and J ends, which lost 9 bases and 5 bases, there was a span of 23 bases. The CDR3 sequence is CASFPPKGGGDEQYF. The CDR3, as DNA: TGTGCCAGTTTCCCACCTAAGGGAGGCGGGGACGAGCAGTACTTC. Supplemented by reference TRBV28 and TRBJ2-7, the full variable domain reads DVKVTQSSRYLVKRTGEKVFLECVQDMDHENMFWYRQDPGLGLRLIYFSYDVKMKEKGDIPEGYSVSREKKERFSLILESASTNQTSMYLCASFPPKGGGDEQYFGPGTRLTVT.

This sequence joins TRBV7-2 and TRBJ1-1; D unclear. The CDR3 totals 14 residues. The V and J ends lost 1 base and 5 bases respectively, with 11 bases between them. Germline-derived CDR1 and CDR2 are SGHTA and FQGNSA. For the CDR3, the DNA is TGTGCCAGCAGCTTAGGGGTCTCGGGGACTGAAGCTTTCTTT. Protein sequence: CASSLGVSGTEAFF.

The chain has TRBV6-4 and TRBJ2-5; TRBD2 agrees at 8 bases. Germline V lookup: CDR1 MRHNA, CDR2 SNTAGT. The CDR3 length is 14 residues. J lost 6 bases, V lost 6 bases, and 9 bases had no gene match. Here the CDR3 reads CASSHSGRGKTQYF. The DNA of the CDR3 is TGTGCCAGCAGCCACAGCGGGAGAGGAAAGACCCAGTACTTC.

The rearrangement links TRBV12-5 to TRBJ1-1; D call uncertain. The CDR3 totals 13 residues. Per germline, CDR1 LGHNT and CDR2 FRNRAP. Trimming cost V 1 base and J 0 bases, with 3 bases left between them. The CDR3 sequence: CASGLEVNTEAFF. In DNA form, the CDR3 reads TGTGCTAGTGGTTTGGAGGTGAACACTGAAGCTTTCTTT.

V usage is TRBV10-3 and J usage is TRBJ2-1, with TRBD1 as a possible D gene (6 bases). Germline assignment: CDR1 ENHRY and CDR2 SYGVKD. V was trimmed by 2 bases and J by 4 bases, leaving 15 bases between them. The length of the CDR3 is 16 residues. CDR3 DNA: TGTGCCATCAGTGAGGGGGGCGGGCAAACTTACAATGAGCAGTTCTTC. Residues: CAISEGGGQTYNEQFF.

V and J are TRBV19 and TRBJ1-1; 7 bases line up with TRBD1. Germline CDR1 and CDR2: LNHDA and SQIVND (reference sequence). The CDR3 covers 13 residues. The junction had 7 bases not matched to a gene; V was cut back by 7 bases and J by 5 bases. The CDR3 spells CASNSQGRTEAFF. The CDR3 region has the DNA TGTGCCAGTAACTCACAGGGGAGAACTGAAGCTTTCTTT. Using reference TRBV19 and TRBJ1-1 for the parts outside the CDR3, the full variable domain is DGGITQSPKYLFRKEGQNVTLSCEQNLNHDAMYWYRQDPGQGLRLIYYSQIVNDFQKGDIAEGYSVSREKKESFPLTVTSAQKNPTAFYLCASNSQGRTEAFFGQGTRLTVV.

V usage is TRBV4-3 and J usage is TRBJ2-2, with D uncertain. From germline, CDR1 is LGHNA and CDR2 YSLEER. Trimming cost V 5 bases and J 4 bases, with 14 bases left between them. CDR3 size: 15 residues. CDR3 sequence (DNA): TGCGCCAGCAGCTTACGATGGACCGCCACCGGGGAGCTGTTTTTT. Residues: CASSLRWTATGELFF.

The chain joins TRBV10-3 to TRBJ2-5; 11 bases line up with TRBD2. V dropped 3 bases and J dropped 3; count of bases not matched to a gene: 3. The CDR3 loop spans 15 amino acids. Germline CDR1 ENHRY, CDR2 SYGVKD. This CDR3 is CAISDSLAGEETQYF. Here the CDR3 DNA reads TGTGCCATCAGTGACTCACTAGCGGGAGAAGAGACCCAGTACTTC.

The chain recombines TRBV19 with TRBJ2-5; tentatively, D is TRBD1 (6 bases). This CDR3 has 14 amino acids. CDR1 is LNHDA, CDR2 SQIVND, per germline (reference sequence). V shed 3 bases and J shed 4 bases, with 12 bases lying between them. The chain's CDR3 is CASSMNRVGETQYF. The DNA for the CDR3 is TGTGCCAGTAGTATGAACAGGGTAGGAGAGACCCAGTACTTC.

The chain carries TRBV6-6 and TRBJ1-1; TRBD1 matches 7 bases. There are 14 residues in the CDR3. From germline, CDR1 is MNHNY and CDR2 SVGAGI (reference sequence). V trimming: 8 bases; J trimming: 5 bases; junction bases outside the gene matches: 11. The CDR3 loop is CASEGGGAGTEAFF. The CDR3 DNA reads TGTGCCAGCGAGGGAGGGGGCGCGGGAACTGAAGCTTTCTTT.

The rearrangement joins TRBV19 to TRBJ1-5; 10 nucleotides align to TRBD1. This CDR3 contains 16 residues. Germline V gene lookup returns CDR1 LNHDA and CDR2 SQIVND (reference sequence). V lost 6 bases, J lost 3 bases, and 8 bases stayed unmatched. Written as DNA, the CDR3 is TGTGCCAGTAGAGCCGGGACAGGGGCCATCAATCAGCCCCAGCATTTT. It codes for CASRAGTGAINQPQHF.

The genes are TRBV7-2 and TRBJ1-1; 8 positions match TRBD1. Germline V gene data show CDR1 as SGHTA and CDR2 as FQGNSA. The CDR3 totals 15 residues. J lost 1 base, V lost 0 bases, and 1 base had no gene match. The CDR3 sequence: CASSLAGTGNTEAFF. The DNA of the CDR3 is TGTGCCAGCAGCTTAGCCGGGACAGGGAACACTGAAGCTTTCTTT.

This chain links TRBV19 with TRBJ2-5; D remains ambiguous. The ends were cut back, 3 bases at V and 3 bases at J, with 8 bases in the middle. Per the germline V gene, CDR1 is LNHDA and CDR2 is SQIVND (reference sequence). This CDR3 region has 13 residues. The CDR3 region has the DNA TGTGCCAGTAGTATCCGAGGTAAAGAGACCCAGTACTTC. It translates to CASSIRGKETQYF.